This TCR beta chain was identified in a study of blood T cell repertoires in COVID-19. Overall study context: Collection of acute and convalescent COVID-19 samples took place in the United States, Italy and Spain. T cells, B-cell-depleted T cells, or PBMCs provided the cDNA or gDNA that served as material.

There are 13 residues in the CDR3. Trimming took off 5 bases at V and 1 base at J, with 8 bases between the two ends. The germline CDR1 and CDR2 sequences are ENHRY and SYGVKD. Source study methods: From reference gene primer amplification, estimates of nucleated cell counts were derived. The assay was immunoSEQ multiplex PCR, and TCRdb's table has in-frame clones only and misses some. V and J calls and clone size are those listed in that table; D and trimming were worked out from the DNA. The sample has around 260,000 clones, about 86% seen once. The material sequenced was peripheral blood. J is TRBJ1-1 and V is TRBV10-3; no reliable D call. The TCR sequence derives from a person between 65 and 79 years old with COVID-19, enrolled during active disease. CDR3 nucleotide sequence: TGTGCCATCAGTAAGGCGGGGAACACTGAAGCTTTCTTT. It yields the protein CAISKAGNTEAFF.